The source of this T cell receptor beta chain is a study of T cell responses to AZD1222 COVID-19 vaccine. As for this clone: As yet, its antigen is unknown.

The study, taken as a whole, reports: It should be noted that donors were predominantly white British and more often female, and clonal diversity was possibly underestimated. Just a handful of people given AZD1222 tested seropositive at baseline. Nearly half of spike-specific TCRs reportedly go after variant regions that carry no mutations.

Trimming took 1 base from V and 1 from J, leaving 4 bases between them. Germline lookup yields CDR1 SGHTA and CDR2 FQGTGA. This CDR3 comprises 13 residues. The table came from immunoSEQ multiplex PCR; TCRdb's copy has only in-frame clones and leaves some out. The repertoire consists of approximately 170,000 clones, with 85% to 90% occurring once and the leading ten covering about 6.9%. The TCR comes from an adult in good health. The source material was peripheral blood, sampled on day 0 of AZD1222 vaccination. The chain joins TRBV7-3 to TRBJ1-1; D call uncertain. The CDR3 sequence: CASSLNRNTEAFF. The CDR3 DNA sequence: TGTGCCAGCAGCTTAAACAGGAACACTGAAGCTTTCTTT. Using reference TRBV7-3 and TRBJ1-1 for the parts outside the CDR3, the full variable domain is GAGVSQTPSNKVTEKGKYVELRCDPISGHTALYWYRQSLGQGPEFLIYFQGTGAADDSGLPNDRFFAVRPEGSVSTLKIQRTERGDSAVYLCASSLNRNTEAFFGQGTRLTVV.